This T cell receptor (beta chain) is from a study of T cell changes during pregnancy in multiple sclerosis. Assay: immunoSEQ multiplex PCR; the TCRdb copy retains only in-frame clones and omits some. Of roughly 63,000 clones in the sample, around 93% were seen once. The CDR3 is 16 residues long. The J segment lost 2 bases and the V segment lost 0 bases, leaving 3 bases of the junction unmatched. Per germline, CDR1 KGHSH and CDR2 LQKENI. This receptor was identified in a female donor with multiple sclerosis, enrolled in a pregnancy study. The chain couples TRBV18 to TRBJ2-2; 7 bases align to TRBD1. The source material was CD8+ T cells from peripheral blood mononuclear cells, sampled in the second trimester of pregnancy. CDR3 loop: CASSPPGTDNTGELFF. The CDR3 DNA is TGTGCCAGCTCACCACCCGGGACAGATAACACCGGGGAGCTGTTTTTT. Using reference TRBV18 and TRBJ2-2 for the parts outside the CDR3, the full variable domain is NAGVMQNPRHLVRRRGQEARLRCSPMKGHSHVYWYRQLPEEGLKFMVYLQKENIIDESGMPKERFSAEFPKEGPSILRIQQVVRGDSAAYFCASSPPGTDNTGELFFGEGSRLTVL.